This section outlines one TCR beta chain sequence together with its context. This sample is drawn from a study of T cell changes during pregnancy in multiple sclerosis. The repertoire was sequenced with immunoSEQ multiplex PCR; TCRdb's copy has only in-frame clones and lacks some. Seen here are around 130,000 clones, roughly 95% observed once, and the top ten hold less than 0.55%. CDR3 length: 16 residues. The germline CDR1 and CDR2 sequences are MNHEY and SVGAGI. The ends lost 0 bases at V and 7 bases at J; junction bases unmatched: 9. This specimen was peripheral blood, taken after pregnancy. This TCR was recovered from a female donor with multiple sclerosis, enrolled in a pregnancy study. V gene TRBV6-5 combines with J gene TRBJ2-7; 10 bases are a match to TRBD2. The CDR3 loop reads CASSYSGSGRAGEQYF. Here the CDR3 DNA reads TGTGCCAGCAGTTACTCGGGGAGCGGGAGGGCAGGAGAGCAGTACTTC.